This is a list of T cell receptor beta chains from one sample in a study of cytomegalovirus exposure and HLA in healthy donors. TCRdb's copy holds only in-frame clones and misses some; the assay was immunoSEQ multiplex PCR. This table holds over 150,000 clones, 81% found once. Sequenced sample: PBMCs. Receptors were obtained from a woman aged 18-30 years in good health and CMV-seronegative. The CDR3 runs from the conserved cysteine through the conserved F or W. Each record gives: D gene, J gene, V gene, clone size, CDR3 DNA, CDR3 protein. A D gene is named only where the DNA matches it firmly. Expanded clones are given a class, and other clones once, few, many or no size at all.

TRBD1 TRBJ1-4 TRBV6-9 NA TGTGCCAGCAGTTATATCGTACAGGGGAGAGAAAAACTGTTTTTT CASSYIVQGREKLFF
TRBD2 TRBJ2-7 TRBV18 NA TGTGCCAGCTCAGCTACTAGCGGGGGACCCTACGAGCAGTACTTC CASSATSGGPYEQYF
NA TRBJ1-5 TRBV18 NA TGTGCCAGCTCACCAACGGCAGGGGATCAGCCCCAGCATTTT CASSPTAGDQPQHF
TRBD1 TRBJ2-1 TRBV5-1 NA TGCGCCAGCAGCTCAAGACAGGGGTACTACAATGAGCAGTTCTTC CASSSRQGYYNEQFF
NA TRBJ1-2 TRBV19 NA TGTGCCAGTAGTATGGGGGCCGACTATGGCTACACCTTC CASSMGADYGYTF
NA TRBJ1-1 TRBV7-3 few TGTGCCAGCAGCTTAAACAGGGACACTGAAGCTTTCTTT CASSLNRDTEAFF
NA TRBJ1-6 TRBV19 few TGTGCCTCCGGACAGCCCGGCTATAATTCACCCCTCCACTTT CASGQPGYNSPLHF
NA TRBJ1-1 TRBV5-1 NA TGCGCCAGCAGCCTGGAACAGGGAACCGAAGCTTTCTTT CASSLEQGTEAFF
TRBD1 TRBJ1-5 TRBV15 NA TGTGCCACCAGCCGAGGGACAGTAAGCAATCAGCCCCAGCATTTT CATSRGTVSNQPQHF
TRBD2 TRBJ2-7 TRBV4-1 NA TGCGCCAGCAGCCAAGCTAGCGGGGGGGCCTACGAGCAGTACTTC CASSQASGGAYEQYF
TRBD2 TRBJ2-5 TRBV11-2 NA TGTGCCAGCAGCTTTAGCGGGACCAAAGAGACCCAGTACTTC CASSFSGTKETQYF
TRBD2 TRBJ2-1 TRBV9 NA TGTGCCAGCAGCTCCCGTTGGAGCGGGGGGTCCAATGAGCAGTTCTTC CASSSRWSGGSNEQFF
TRBD2 TRBJ2-3 TRBV5-4 NA TGTGCCAGCAGCTTTAGCGGGGGGGCCCCAGATACGCAGTATTTT CASSFSGGAPDTQYF
TRBD1 TRBJ2-2 TRBV6-5 NA TGTGCCAGCAGATCGGACAGGGGGCCGGCCGGGGAGCTGTTTTTT CASRSDRGPAGELFF
NA TRBJ2-7 TRBV19 NA TGTGCCAGTAGTATGGGGCTCAGGTCCAGCTCCTACGAGCAGTACTTC CASSMGLRSSSYEQYF
NA TRBJ2-3 TRBV9 NA TGTGCCAGCAGCACCCGACAGGCCAACACAGATACGCAGTATTTT CASSTRQANTDTQYF
NA TRBJ1-1 TRBV19 few TGTGCCAGCCGCCCCCAGGACTTAGGGAGCACTGAAGCTTTCTTT CASRPQDLGSTEAFF
TRBD1 TRBJ1-1 TRBV5-5 once TGTGCCAGCAACTTGCTCCGACAGGGAGGCACTGAAGCTTTCTTT CASNLLRQGGTEAFF
NA TRBJ1-5 TRBV10-2 NA TGCGCCAGCAGTGAGGGGAGGTATCAGCCCCAGCATTTT CASSEGRYQPQHF
NA TRBJ2-3 TRBV7-6 NA TGTGCCAGCAGCTTGAAAATAGGGGTGCTCACAGATACGCAGTATTTT CASSLKIGVLTDTQYF